This T cell receptor beta chain came from a study of naive and memory T cell subsets. CMV status came from CD4+ T cell IFNgamma after overnight CMV lysate stimulation of fresh PBMCs. The beta constant-region primer was an equimolar mix of two oligonucleotides covering TRBC1 and TRBC2. Nested alpha and beta constant-region primers with the SP2 primer drove four PCR rounds on ligated cDNA. A 12-nucleotide UMI and the SP2 primer were added to the cDNA 3' end by oligonucleotide ligation. In TCRdb, the UMI-ligation and nested PCR reads were re-called with MiXCR into one record per CDR3 protein. Counted here are about 34,000 distinct CDR3 sequences, approximately 17% occurring once; the ten biggest clones make up more than 3%. This clonotype was observed at least ten times. The sequenced material came from effector memory CD4+ T cells from blood. Regarding subset: effector memory, CD45RA- CD27-. The source of this sequence is a human donor in good health.

CDR3 loop: CASSSQGAGTDTQYF. CDR3 in DNA: TGTGCCAGCAGCTCTCAGGGGGCCGGGACAGATACGCAGTATTTT. The chain links TRBV7-2 to TRBJ2-3; 8 bases line up with TRBD1. There are 15 residues in the CDR3. Germline CDR1 SGHTA, CDR2 FQGNSA. After removal of 4 bases from V and 3 bases from J, the junction contained 6 bases not matched to a gene.